The clone carrying this T cell receptor (beta chain) came up many times. Its antigen is unidentified. The sample comes from a study of identical twins. The V and J ends lost 2 bases and 6 bases respectively, with 8 bases between them. This CDR3 is built from 13 residues. The germline V gene encodes CDR1 SGHRS and CDR2 YFSETQ. Whole-study findings and limits: In zero-insertion analyses, partial confounding could arise from invariant MAIT and iNKT cells.

TCRdb re-derived calls from the 5' RACE reads in MiXCR, one entry per CDR3 protein. The sample lists approximately 630,000 distinct CDR3 sequences, under 8.5% occurring once. Another study also made use of these data, one on yellow fever vaccine responses in identical twins.

The sequenced sample consisted of PBMCs. The rearrangement joins TRBV5-1 to TRBJ2-2; no reliable D call. The receptor comes from a woman under 30 in good health. The CDR3 DNA reads as TGCGCCAGCAGCTTCCCTAAGGCCGGGGAGCTGTTTTTT. Translating it yields CASSFPKAGELFF.